The 25 T cell receptor beta chains below all came from one sample that was sequenced in a study of blood T cell repertoires in COVID-19. TCRdb's table, derived via immunoSEQ multiplex PCR, lists solely in-frame clones and lacks some. This sample carries 80,000 to 95,000 clones, just over 85% of them seen once, and the ten largest clones take about a fifth. The sample was peripheral blood. The receptors come from a woman of 80 years or more in a cohort sampled during active or convalescent COVID-19.

The CDR3 DNA reads as TGTGCCTGGAGACGAAACAGGGACTCCTACGAGCAGTACTTC. Its translation: CAWRRNRDSYEQYF. The chain combines TRBV30 with TRBJ2-7; D may be TRBD1 (6 bases). Trimming took off 3 bases at V and 0 bases at J, with 12 bases between the two ends. Germline CDR1 reads GTSNPN; CDR2 reads SVGIG (reference sequence). The CDR3 is 14 amino acids. Based on the CDR3 plus reference TRBV30 and TRBJ2-7, the full variable domain is SQTIHQWPATLVQPVGSPLSLECTVEGTSNPNLYWYRQAAGRGLQLLFYSVGIGQISSEVPQNLSASRPQDRQFILSSKKLLLSDSGFYLCAWRRNRDSYEQYFGPGTRLTVT.

There are a few counts of this clone. The V call is TRBV18, the J call TRBJ1-5; D remains unclear. This CDR3 spans 16 amino acids. CDR1 and CDR2 from the germline V gene are KGHSH and LQKENI. V was clipped by 0 bases and J by 3 bases, with 12 bases between them. CDR3 nucleotide sequence: TGTGCCAGCTCACCACCAAACCCTGAGGCCAATCAGCCCCAGCATTTT. It yields the protein CASSPPNPEANQPQHF.

The rearrangement uses TRBV5-8 and TRBJ1-1, with 8 bases fitting TRBD1. This CDR3 comprises 12 residues. Germline V gene sequence: CDR1 SGHTS, CDR2 YDEGEE. With V trimmed by 2 bases and J by 11 bases, 5 bases remained unmatched. The CDR3 DNA sequence: TGTGCCAGCAGCTTCAGGGGGCTTGGGGCTTTCTTT. This sequence encodes CASSFRGLGAFF.

This clone was seen a single time. V and J are TRBV6-5 and TRBJ1-2, with TRBD1 matching 7 bases. Looked up from germline, CDR1 is MNHEY and CDR2 is SVGAGI. V dropped 7 bases and J dropped 7; count of bases not matched to a gene: 15. The CDR3 spans 15 residues. CDR3 in DNA: TGTGCCAGCATCGAGGGGGGTACAGGGGCTAGTGGCTACACCTTC. Protein: CASIEGGTGASGYTF.

CDR3 in amino acids: CASSPGQSEAFF. DNA for the CDR3: TGTGCCAGCAGCCCAGGACAGAGTGAAGCTTTCTTT. The V and J genes are TRBV11-3 and TRBJ1-1; the D gene is possibly TRBD1 (6 bases). The CDR3 contains 12 residues. Looked up from germline, CDR1 is SGHNT and CDR2 is YENEEA. The V gene lost 5 bases and the J gene lost 7 bases, with 11 bases spanning the gap.

CDR3 DNA: TGTGCCAGCATCAGGGGGCCCGGGGAAAAACTGTTTTTT. Its protein product is CASIRGPGEKLFF. The chain has TRBV6-5 and TRBJ1-4; 8 positions match TRBD1. CDR3 size: 13 residues. The V gene's germline CDR1 is MNHEY and CDR2 SVGAGI. The J segment lost 8 bases and the V segment lost 7 bases, leaving 6 bases of the junction unmatched.

This clone was seen only a few times. The V call is TRBV24-1, the J call TRBJ2-1; maybe TRBD2 (6 bases). Per germline, CDR1 KGHDR and CDR2 SFDVKD. Trimming cost V 5 bases and J 6 bases, with 19 bases left between them. The CDR3 runs to 16 residues. The CDR3 nucleotides are TGTGCCACCAGTGGGGAGGAGGGACCCCTTCGCAATGAGCAGTTCTTC. Translation gives CATSGEEGPLRNEQFF.

This clone showed up just once. J is TRBJ1-1 and V is TRBV29-1, with a tentative D call TRBD1 (6 bases). V lost 6 bases to trimming and J lost 1 base, with 15 bases between them. Germline lookup yields CDR1 SQVTM and CDR2 ANQGSEA. The CDR3 length is 14 residues. This CDR3 reads CSVKGTPGNTEAFF. The CDR3 nucleotides read TGCAGCGTCAAGGGGACACCAGGGAACACTGAAGCTTTCTTT.

J is TRBJ2-3 and V is TRBV24-1, with 7 bases fitting TRBD2. The length of the CDR3 is 14 residues. Germline CDR1 reads KGHDR; CDR2 reads SFDVKD. Unmatched junction bases numbered 14, after V lost 10 bases and J lost 8 bases. CDR3 DNA: TGTGCCACTCAAAAGGCGGGGGTGCAGGGTACGCAGTATTTT. Translated: CATQKAGVQGTQYF.

The chain links TRBV28 to TRBJ2-7, with 11 bases matching TRBD2. The germline CDR1 and CDR2 sequences are MDHEN and SYDVKM. There are 14 residues in the CDR3. J was trimmed by 3 bases and V by 2 bases; bases with no gene match: 0. For the CDR3, the DNA is TGTGCCAGCAGTTTAACTAGCGGGAGCTACGAGCAGTACTTC. It codes for CASSLTSGSYEQYF.

The rearrangement links TRBV5-1 to TRBJ2-3; TRBD1 is a possible D gene (6 bases). Germline V CDR1 and CDR2: SGHRS, YFSETQ. The CDR3 has 17 amino acids. V shed 4 bases and J shed 0 bases, with 18 bases lying between them. In DNA form, the CDR3 reads TGCGCCAGCAGCATGGACCCAGGGGTCATTAGCACAGATACGCAGTATTTT. This translates into CASSMDPGVISTDTQYF. Based on the CDR3 plus reference TRBV5-1 and TRBJ2-3, the full variable domain is KAGVTQTPRYLIKTRGQQVTLSCSPISGHRSVSWYQQTPGQGLQFLFEYFSETQRNKGNFPGRFSGRQFSNSRSEMNVSTLELGDSALYLCASSMDPGVISTDTQYFGPGTRLTVL.

V is TRBV3-1 (or the pseudogene TRBV3-2) and J is TRBJ2-1; 10 bases are shared with TRBD2. The CDR3 loop spans 17 amino acids. Germline CDR1 reads LGHDT; CDR2 reads YNNKEL (reference sequence). The J segment lost 8 bases and the V segment lost 2 bases, leaving 12 bases of the junction unmatched. This CDR3 is CASSQRSGRARGDEQFF. DNA of the CDR3: TGTGCCAGCAGCCAACGGAGCGGGAGGGCCCGGGGCGATGAGCAGTTCTTC.

The V gene is TRBV20-1, the J gene TRBJ1-2; D ambiguous. In germline, CDR1 is DFQATT, CDR2 SNEGSKA (reference sequence). The CDR3 runs 11 residues. Trimming removed 3 bases from V and 10 bases from J, with 12 bases in between. The CDR3 nucleotides read TGCAGTGCTAGGCCAGGCTCGGACTACACCTTC. It is translated as CSARPGSDYTF.

V usage is TRBV3-1 (or the pseudogene TRBV3-2) and J usage is TRBJ2-7; D gene ambiguous. Deletions cut 4 bases from V and 3 bases from J, with 13 bases between. CDR1 is LGHDT and CDR2 is YNNKEL in the germline V gene (reference sequence). This CDR3 spans 14 amino acids. The CDR3 nucleotides read TGTGCCAGCAGCCCACGACTTCGCAGCTACGAGCAGTACTTC. Its protein is CASSPRLRSYEQYF.

The chain joins TRBV9 to TRBJ2-5; TRBD2 aligns across 10 bases. V lost 0 bases to trimming and J lost 3 bases; unmatched junction nucleotides: 5. CDR1 and CDR2 from the germline V gene are SGDLS and YYNGEE. CDR3 length: 16 amino acids. CDR3 bases: TGTGCCAGCAGCGTAGGGACTAGCGGCCGAAAAGAGACCCAGTACTTC. Its protein product is CASSVGTSGRKETQYF.

V usage is TRBV7-9 and J usage is TRBJ1-5; D possibly corresponds to TRBD1 (6 bases). Germline V gene data show CDR1 as SEHNR and CDR2 as FQNEAQ (reference sequence). V was clipped by 0 bases and J by 6 bases, with 18 bases between them. The CDR3 has 17 amino acids. The CDR3 DNA follows: TGTGCCAGCAGCTTAGCGCTTTCGGGGGGCGTCGGTCAGCCCCAGCATTTT. This sequence encodes CASSLALSGGVGQPQHF.

The chain joins TRBV24-1 to TRBJ2-1; D is unclear. The CDR3 length is 15 residues. CDR1 and CDR2 from the germline V gene are KGHDR and SFDVKD. Trimming left V 4 bases short and J 4 bases short, with 13 bases between. As DNA, the CDR3 is TGTGCCACCAGTGACGCTGCGGCGGTATACAATGAGCAGTTCTTC. It yields the protein CATSDAAAVYNEQFF.

This chain connects TRBV5-4 to TRBJ2-3, with D tentatively TRBD2 (5 bases). The germline CDR1 and CDR2 sequences are SGHNT and YYREEE (reference sequence). Trimming pared 0 bases from V and 1 base from J, leaving 9 bases between. CDR3 length: 15 residues. CDR3 sequence: CASSLGGLGTDTQYF. In nucleotides, the CDR3 is TGTGCCAGCAGCTTGGGAGGGTTGGGCACAGATACGCAGTATTTT.

The chain links TRBV25-1 to TRBJ1-3, with 8 bases aligning to TRBD1. Germline CDR1 reads MGHDK; CDR2 reads SYGVNS. Trimming cost V 6 bases and J 2 bases; bases outside gene matches: 3. CDR3 size: 14 residues. CDR3 protein: CASRETGAGNTIYF. The DNA of the CDR3 is TGTGCCAGCAGGGAGACAGGGGCTGGAAACACCATATATTTT.

This sequence joins TRBV5-1 and TRBJ1-4; TRBD1 is a possible D gene (6 bases). Germline V gene data show CDR1 as SGHRS and CDR2 as YFSETQ. Trimming cost V 3 bases and J 5 bases, with 11 bases left between them. This CDR3 comprises 14 residues. The CDR3 sequence: CASSWADRNEKLFF. The CDR3 DNA follows: TGCGCCAGCAGCTGGGCAGACAGGAATGAAAAACTGTTTTTT.

This clone was picked up one time. V and J are TRBV5-6 and TRBJ2-7, with 7 bases fitting TRBD2. In germline, CDR1 is SGHDT, CDR2 YYEEEE. Unmatched junction bases numbered 6, after V lost 4 bases and J lost 5 bases. This CDR3 has 13 amino acids. The CDR3 sequence: CASSPGTKNEQYV. The CDR3 nucleotides are TGTGCCAGCAGCCCCGGGACTAAGAACGAGCAGTACGTC.

This chain uses TRBV7-8 with TRBJ2-1; 7 bases agree with TRBD2. After removal of 1 base from V and 5 bases from J, the junction contained 8 bases not matched to a gene. The CDR3 runs 16 residues. Looked up from germline, CDR1 is SGHVS and CDR2 is FQNEAQ. As DNA, the CDR3 is TGTGCCAGCAGCTTAGTTGGCGGGAGAGGAGACAATGAGCAGTTCTTC. Amino acids: CASSLVGGRGDNEQFF.

This chain connects TRBV29-1 to TRBJ2-5; possible D gene TRBD2, 5 bases. CDR3 length: 12 amino acids. The ends were cut back, 8 bases at V and 5 bases at J, with 15 bases in the middle. Per germline, CDR1 SQVTM and CDR2 ANQGSEA. DNA for the CDR3: TGCAGCACCCAATTGGAGGAGGAGACCCAGTACTTC. Protein product: CSTQLEEETQYF.

The genes are TRBV28 and TRBJ2-3; 13 nucleotides agree with TRBD2. The V and J ends lost 6 bases and 5 bases, in that order; junction bases with no gene match: 11. The CDR3 is 17 amino acids. Germline V gene lookup returns CDR1 MDHEN and CDR2 SYDVKM. The CDR3 sequence is CASRTRTGTSGKDTQYF. The CDR3 DNA sequence: TGTGCCAGCAGAACCCGGACAGGGACTAGCGGGAAAGATACGCAGTATTTT.

The gene calls are TRBV5-3 and TRBJ2-7; weak D call: TRBD2 (5 bases). TRBV5-3 is given ORF status, its function remaining uncertain. The CDR3 covers 13 residues. V shed 2 bases and J shed 6 bases, with 12 bases lying between them. The CDR3, as DNA: TGTGCCAGAAGCTTTTGGATTGCGGGCGAGCAGTACGTC. Residues: CARSFWIAGEQYV.